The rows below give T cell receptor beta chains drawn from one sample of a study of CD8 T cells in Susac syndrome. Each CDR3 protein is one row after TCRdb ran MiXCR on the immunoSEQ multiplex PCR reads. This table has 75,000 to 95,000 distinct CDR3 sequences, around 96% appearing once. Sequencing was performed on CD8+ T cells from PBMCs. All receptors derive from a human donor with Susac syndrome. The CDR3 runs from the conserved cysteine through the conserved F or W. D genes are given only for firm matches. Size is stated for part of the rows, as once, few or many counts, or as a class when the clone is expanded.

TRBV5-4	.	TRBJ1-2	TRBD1	TGTGCCAGCAGCTCGGGGACAGGGGGGGACTATGGCTACACCTTC	CASSSGTGGDYGYTF
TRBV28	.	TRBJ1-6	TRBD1	TGTGCCAGTACGGGACAGGGCACCTCACCCCTCCACTTT	CASTGQGTSPLHF
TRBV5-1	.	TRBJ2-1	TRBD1	TGCGCCAGCAGCTTGGCCAGGGGGAGTGCGGATGAGCAGTTCTTC	CASSLARGSADEQFF
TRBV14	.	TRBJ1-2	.	TGTGCCAGCAGCCGATCAGAGGCCTATGGCTACACCTTC	CASSRSEAYGYTF
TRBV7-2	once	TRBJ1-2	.	TGTGCCAGCAGCATACAGGTCCTGGGCTATGGCTACACCTTC	CASSIQVLGYGYTF
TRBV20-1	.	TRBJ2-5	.	TGCAGTGCTAGTGTAGGACTCCAAGAGACCCAGTACTTC	CSASVGLQETQYF
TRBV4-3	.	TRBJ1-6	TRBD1	TGCGCCAGCAGCCAGGCGTATCGGACAGGGGATAATTCACCCCTCCACTTT	CASSQAYRTGDNSPLHF
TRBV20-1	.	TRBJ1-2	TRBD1	TGCAGTGCTACACGGGACAGGGGCCTCTATGGCTACACCTTC	CSATRDRGLYGYTF
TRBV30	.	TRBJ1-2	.	TGTGCCTGGAGCGGCGTCAGGGACCCTGGCTACACCTTC	CAWSGVRDPGYTF
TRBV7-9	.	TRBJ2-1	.	TGTGCCAGCAGCTCTGCAACAGGGAGAGCCTACAATGAGCAGTTCTTC	CASSSATGRAYNEQFF
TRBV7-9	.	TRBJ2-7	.	TGTGCCAGCAGCTGGTGGGACTCCTACGAGCAGTACTTC	CASSWWDSYEQYF
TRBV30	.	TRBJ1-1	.	TGTGCCTGGAACCGTCGGGGGAGAACTGAAGCTTTCTTT	CAWNRRGRTEAFF
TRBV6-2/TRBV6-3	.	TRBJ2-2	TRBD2	TGTGCCAGCAGTTGGGTAGCGGGCACCGGGGAGCTGTTTTTT	CASSWVAGTGELFF
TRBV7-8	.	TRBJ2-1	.	TGTGCCAGCAGCTTAGGTTGGGGGCAGTTCTTC	CASSLGWGQFF
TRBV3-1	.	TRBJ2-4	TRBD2	TGTGCCAGCAGCCAAGATTGGGGGGGACAAAACATTCAGTACTTC	CASSQDWGGQNIQYF
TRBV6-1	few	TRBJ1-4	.	TGTGCCAGCAGTTTCGGGGAGGGTGAAAAACTGTTTTTT	CASSFGEGEKLFF
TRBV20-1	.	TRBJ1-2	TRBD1	TGCAGTGCTAGAGTAGGGACAGGGGTCTCCCTTTTTGGCTATGGCTACACCTTC	CSARVGTGVSLFGYGYTF
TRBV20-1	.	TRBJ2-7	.	TGCAGTGCTAGCGGGCCCCTGGACGAGCAGTACTTC	CSASGPLDEQYF
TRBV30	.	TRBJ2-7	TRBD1	TGTGCCTGGAGTGAGGGACAGGGGGCTGGCGAGCAGTACTTC	CAWSEGQGAGEQYF
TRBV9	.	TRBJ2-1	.	TGTGCCAGCAGCGTAGGACCTCTAGTCAACAATGAGCAGTTCTTC	CASSVGPLVNNEQFF
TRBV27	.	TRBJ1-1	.	TGTGCCAGCAGCCCTGGACAGCGTGAAGCTTTCTTT	CASSPGQREAFF
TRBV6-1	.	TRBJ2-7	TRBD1	TGTGCCAGCAACTGGGACAGGGACTACGAGCAGTACTTC	CASNWDRDYEQYF
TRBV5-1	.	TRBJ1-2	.	TGCGCCAGCAGCTTGGTAGACACGGGCAACTATGGCTACACCTTC	CASSLVDTGNYGYTF
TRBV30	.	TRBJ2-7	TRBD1	TGTGCCTGGAGTACAGGACAGGGAACCTACGAGCAGTACTTC	CAWSTGQGTYEQYF
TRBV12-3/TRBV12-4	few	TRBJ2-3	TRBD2	TGTGCCGCGGGGGGCACAGATACGCAGTATTTT	CAAGGTDTQYF
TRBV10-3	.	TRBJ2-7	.	TGTGCCATCAGTGATACCGGGAACGAGCAGTACTTC	CAISDTGNEQYF
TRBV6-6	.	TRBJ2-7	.	TGTGCCAGCAGAACCGGGACCAGCTACGAGCAGTACTTC	CASRTGTSYEQYF
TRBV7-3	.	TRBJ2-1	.	TGTGCCAGCAGCTGGGCAGCGCAGGATGAGCAGTTCTTC	CASSWAAQDEQFF
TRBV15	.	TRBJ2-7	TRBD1	TGTGCCACCAGCAGCACGCTCGGGACAGGGGACCACGAGCAGTACTTC	CATSSTLGTGDHEQYF
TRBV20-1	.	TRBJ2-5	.	TGCAGTGCTACCTATTCGGGTGGGCGATCGGAGACCCAGTACTTC	CSATYSGGRSETQYF
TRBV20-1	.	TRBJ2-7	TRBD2	TGCAGTCAATCTCGGGGCGGGGGGCTCTCCTACGAGCAGTACTTC	CSQSRGGGLSYEQYF
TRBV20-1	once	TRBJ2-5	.	TGCAGTGCTGGGTTCCATGTGGGAAGCGTAGAGACCCAGTACTTC	CSAGFHVGSVETQYF